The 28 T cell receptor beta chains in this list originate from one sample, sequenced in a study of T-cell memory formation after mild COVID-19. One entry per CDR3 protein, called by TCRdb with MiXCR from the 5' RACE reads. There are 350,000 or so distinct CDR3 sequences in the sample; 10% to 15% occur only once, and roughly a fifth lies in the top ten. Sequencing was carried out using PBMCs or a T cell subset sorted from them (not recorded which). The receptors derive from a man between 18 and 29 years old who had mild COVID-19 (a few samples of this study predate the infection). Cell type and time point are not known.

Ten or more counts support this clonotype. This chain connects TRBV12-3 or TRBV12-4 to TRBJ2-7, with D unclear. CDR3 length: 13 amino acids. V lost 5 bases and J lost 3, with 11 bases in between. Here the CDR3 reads CASSPGSIYEQYF. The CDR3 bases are TGTGCCAGCAGTCCGGGCTCAATCTACGAGCAGTACTTC.

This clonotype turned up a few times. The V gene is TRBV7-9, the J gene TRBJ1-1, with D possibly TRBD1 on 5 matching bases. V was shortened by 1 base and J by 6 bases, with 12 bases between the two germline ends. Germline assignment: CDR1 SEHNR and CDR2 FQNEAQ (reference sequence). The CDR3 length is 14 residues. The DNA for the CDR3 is TGTGCCAGCAGCTTAGGAGGGGAAGGGGCTGAAGCTTTCTTT. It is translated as CASSLGGEGAEAFF.

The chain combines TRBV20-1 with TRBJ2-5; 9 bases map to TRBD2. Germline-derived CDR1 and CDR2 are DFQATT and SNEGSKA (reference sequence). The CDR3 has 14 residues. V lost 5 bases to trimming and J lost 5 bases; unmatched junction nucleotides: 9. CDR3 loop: CSAEIAGVGETQYF. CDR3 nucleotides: TGCAGTGCTGAGATAGCGGGGGTCGGCGAGACCCAGTACTTC.

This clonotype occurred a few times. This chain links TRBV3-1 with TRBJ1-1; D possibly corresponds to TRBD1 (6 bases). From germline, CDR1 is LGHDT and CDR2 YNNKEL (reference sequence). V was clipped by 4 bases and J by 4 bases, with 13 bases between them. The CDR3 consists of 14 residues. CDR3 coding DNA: TGTGCCAGCAGCCCCAGAGGGGGGGCCACTGAAGCTTTCTTT. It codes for CASSPRGGATEAFF. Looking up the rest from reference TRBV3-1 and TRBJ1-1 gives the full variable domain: DTAVSQTPKYLVTQMGNDKSIKCEQNLGHDTMYWYKQDSKKFLKIMFSYNNKELIINETVPNRFSPKSPDKAHLNLHINSLELGDSAVYFCASSPRGGATEAFFGQGTRLTVV.

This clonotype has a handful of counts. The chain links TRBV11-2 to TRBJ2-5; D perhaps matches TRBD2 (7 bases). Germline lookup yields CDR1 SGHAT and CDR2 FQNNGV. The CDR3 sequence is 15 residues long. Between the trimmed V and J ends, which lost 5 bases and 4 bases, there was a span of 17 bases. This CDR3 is CASSRKGGPGETQYF. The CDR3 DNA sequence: TGTGCCAGCAGCCGAAAGGGGGGGCCTGGAGAGACCCAGTACTTC.

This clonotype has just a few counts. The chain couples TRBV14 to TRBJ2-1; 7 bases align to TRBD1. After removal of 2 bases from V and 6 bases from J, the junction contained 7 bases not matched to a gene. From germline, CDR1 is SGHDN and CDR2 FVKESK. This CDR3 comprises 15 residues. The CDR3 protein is CASSQLPPGGNEQFF. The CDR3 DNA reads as TGTGCCAGCAGCCAACTACCCCCAGGGGGCAATGAGCAGTTCTTC.

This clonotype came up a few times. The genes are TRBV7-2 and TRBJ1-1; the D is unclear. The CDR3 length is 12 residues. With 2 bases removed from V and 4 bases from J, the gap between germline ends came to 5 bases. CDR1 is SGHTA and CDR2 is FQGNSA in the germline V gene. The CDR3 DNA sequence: TGTGCCAGCAGCTTACAATCCACTGAAGCTTTCTTT. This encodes CASSLQSTEAFF.

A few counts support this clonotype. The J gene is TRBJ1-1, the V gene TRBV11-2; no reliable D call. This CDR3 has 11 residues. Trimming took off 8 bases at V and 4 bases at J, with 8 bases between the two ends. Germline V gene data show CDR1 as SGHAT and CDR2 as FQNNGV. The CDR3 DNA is TGTGCCAGCTTAGGAAGCACTGAAGCTTTCTTT. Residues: CASLGSTEAFF.

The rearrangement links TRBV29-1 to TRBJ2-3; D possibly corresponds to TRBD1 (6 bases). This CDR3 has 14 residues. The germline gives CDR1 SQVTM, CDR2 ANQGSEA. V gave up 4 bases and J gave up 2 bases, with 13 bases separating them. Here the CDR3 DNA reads TGCAGCGTTGGTCGAACAGGGATCACAGATACGCAGTATTTT. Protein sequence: CSVGRTGITDTQYF.

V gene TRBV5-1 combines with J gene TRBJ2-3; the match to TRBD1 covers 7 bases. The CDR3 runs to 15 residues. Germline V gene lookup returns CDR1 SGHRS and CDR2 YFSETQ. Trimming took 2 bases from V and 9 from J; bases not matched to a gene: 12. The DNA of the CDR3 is TGCGCCAGCAGCTTCCTACAGGGGTCCCTCGAGACGCAGTATTTT. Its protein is CASSFLQGSLETQYF.

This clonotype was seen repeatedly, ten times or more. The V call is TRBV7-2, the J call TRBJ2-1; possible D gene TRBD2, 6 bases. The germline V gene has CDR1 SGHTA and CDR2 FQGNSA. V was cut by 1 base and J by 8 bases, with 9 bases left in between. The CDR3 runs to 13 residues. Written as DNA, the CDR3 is TGTGCCAGCAGCTTAGTCCCGGGGGATGAGCAGTTCTTC. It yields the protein CASSLVPGDEQFF.

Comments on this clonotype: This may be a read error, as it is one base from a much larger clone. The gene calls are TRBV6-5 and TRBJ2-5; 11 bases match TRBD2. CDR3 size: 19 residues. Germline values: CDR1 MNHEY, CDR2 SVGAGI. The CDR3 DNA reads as TGTGCCAGCAGTTACGTCCCCCCTACTAGCGGGGGATCCCAAGAGACCAAGTACTTC. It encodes CASSYVPPTSGGSQETKYF.

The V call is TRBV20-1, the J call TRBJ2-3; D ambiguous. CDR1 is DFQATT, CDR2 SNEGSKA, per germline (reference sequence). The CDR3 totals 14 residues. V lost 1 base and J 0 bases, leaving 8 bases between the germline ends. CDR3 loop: CSARAQTSTDTQYF. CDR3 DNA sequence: TGCAGTGCTAGAGCCCAGACTAGCACAGATACGCAGTATTTT.

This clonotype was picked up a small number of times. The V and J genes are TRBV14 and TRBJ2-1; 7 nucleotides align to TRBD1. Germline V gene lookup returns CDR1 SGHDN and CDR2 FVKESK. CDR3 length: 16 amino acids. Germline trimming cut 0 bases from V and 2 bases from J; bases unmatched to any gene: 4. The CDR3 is CASSQDLGTAYNEQFF. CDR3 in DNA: TGTGCCAGCAGCCAAGACCTCGGGACAGCCTACAATGAGCAGTTCTTC. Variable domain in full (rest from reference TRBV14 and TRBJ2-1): EAGVTQFPSHSVIEKGQTVTLRCDPISGHDNLYWYRRVMGKEIKFLLHFVKESKQDESGMPNNRFLAERTGGTYSTLKVQPAELEDSGVYFCASSQDLGTAYNEQFFGPGTRLTVL.

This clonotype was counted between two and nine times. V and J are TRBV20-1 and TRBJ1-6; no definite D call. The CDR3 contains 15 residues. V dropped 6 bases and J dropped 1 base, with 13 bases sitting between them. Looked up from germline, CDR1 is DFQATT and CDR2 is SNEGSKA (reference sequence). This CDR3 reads CSAPRGRSYNSPLHF. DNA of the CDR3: TGCAGTGCCCCTCGGGGAAGATCCTATAATTCACCCCTCCACTTT.

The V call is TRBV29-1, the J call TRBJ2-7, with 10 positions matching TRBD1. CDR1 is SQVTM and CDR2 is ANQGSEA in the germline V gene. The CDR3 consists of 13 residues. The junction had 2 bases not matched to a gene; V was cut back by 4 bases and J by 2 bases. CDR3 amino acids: CSVVTGGPYEQYF. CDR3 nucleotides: TGCAGCGTTGTGACAGGGGGCCCCTACGAGCAGTACTTC.

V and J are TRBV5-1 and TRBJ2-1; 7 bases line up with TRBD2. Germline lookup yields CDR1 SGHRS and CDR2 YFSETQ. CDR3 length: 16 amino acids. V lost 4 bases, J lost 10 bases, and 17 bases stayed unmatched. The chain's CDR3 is CASSTLGLAVEGEQFF. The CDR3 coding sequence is TGCGCCAGCAGCACTCTTGGGCTAGCGGTCGAAGGGGAGCAGTTCTTC. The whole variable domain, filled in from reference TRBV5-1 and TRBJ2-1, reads KAGVTQTPRYLIKTRGQQVTLSCSPISGHRSVSWYQQTPGQGLQFLFEYFSETQRNKGNFPGRFSGRQFSNSRSEMNVSTLELGDSALYLCASSTLGLAVEGEQFFGPGTRLTVL.

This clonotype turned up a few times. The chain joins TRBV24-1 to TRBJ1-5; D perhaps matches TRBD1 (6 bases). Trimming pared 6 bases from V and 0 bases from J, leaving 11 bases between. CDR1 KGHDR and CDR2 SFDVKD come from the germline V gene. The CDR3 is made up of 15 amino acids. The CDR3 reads CATSTGKYSNQPQHF. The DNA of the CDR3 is TGTGCCACCAGTACAGGGAAATATAGCAATCAGCCCCAGCATTTT.

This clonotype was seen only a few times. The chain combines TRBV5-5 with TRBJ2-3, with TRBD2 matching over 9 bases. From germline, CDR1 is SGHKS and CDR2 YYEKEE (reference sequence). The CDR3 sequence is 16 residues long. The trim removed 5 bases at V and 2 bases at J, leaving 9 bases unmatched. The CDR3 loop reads CASSRGLAASTDTQYF. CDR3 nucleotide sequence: TGTGCCAGCAGTCGGGGACTAGCAGCATCCACAGATACGCAGTATTTT. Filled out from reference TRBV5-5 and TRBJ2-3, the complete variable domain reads DAGVTQSPTHLIKTRGQQVTLRCSPISGHKSVSWYQQVLGQGPQFIFQYYEKEERGRGNFPDRFSARQFPNYSSELNVNALLLGDSALYLCASSRGLAASTDTQYFGPGTRLTVL.

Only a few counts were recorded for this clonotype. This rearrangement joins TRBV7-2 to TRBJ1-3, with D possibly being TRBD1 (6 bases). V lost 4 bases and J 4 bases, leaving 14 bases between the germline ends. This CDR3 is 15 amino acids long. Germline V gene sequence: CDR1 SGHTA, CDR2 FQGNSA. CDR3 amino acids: CASSSTQGRGNTIYF. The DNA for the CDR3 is TGTGCCAGCAGCTCTACTCAGGGGAGGGGAAACACCATATATTTT.

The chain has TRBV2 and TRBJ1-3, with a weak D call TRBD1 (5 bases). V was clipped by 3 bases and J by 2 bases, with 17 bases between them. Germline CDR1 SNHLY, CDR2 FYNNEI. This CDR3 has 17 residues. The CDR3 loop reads CASSDPAGGYPGNTIYF. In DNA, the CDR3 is TGTGCCAGCAGTGACCCAGCCGGGGGGTATCCTGGAAACACCATATATTTT. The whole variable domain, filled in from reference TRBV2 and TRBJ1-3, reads EPEVTQTPSHQVTQMGQEVILRCVPISNHLYFYWYRQILGQKVEFLVSFYNNEISEKSEIFDDQFSVERPDGSNFTLKIRSTKLEDSAMYFCASSDPAGGYPGNTIYFGEGSWLTVV.

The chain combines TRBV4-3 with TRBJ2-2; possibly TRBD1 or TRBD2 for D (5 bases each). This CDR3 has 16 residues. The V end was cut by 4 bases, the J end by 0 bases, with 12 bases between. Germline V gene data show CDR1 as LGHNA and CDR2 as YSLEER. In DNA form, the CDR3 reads TGCGCCAGCAGCCCTGGGGCAGCGGCGAACACCGGGGAGCTGTTTTTT. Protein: CASSPGAAANTGELFF.

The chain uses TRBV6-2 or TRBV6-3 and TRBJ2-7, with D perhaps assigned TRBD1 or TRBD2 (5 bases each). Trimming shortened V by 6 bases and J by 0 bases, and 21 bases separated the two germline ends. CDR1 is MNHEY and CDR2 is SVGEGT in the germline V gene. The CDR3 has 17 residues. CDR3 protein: CASSTTHLGAVSYEQYF. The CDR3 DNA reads TGTGCCAGCAGCACGACCCACCTCGGGGCGGTCTCCTACGAGCAGTACTTC.

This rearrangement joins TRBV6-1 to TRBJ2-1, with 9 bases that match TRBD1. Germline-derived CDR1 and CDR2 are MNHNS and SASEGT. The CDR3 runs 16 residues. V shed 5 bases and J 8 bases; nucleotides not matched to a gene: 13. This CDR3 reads CASSPPYRGRRDEQFF. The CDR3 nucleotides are TGTGCCAGCAGTCCCCCGTACAGGGGGCGCCGGGATGAGCAGTTCTTC.

This CDR3 is CASSLGSLNTEAFF. DNA of the CDR3: TGTGCCAGCAGTTTAGGCAGCCTGAACACTGAAGCTTTCTTT. The chain recombines TRBV27 with TRBJ1-1; D ambiguous. Trimming pared 2 bases from V and 0 bases from J, leaving 7 bases between. CDR1 is MNHEY and CDR2 is SMNVEV in the germline V gene (reference sequence). The CDR3 sequence is 14 residues long.

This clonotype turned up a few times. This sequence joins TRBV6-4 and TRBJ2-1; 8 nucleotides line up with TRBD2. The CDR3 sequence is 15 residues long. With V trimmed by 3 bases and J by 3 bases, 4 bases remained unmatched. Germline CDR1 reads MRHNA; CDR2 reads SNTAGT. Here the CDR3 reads CASSENGGVYNEQFF. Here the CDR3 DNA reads TGTGCCAGCAGTGAAAACGGGGGGGTCTACAATGAGCAGTTCTTC.

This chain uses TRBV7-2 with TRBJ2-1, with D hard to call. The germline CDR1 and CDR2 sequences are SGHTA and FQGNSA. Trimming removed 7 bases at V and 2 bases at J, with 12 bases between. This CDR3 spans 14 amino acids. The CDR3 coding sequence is TGTGCCAGCACCCGACTGGCGACCTACAATGAGCAGTTCTTC. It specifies CASTRLATYNEQFF.

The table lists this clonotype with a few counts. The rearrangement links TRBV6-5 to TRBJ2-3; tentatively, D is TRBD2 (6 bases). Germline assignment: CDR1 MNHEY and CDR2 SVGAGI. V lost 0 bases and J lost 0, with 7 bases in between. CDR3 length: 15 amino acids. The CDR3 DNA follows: TGTGCCAGCAGTTACTCGCGGGGTAGCACAGATACGCAGTATTTT. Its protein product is CASSYSRGSTDTQYF.